The clone carrying this TCR beta chain was recorded a few times. The antigen is not known. Described time point: newly diagnosed GD, antithyroid drugs for less than 3 months. RNA from PBMCs was the source of the TCR library. This sample stems from a study of regulatory T cells in long-lasting Graves disease. Study-level findings and limits: Those with persistent Graves' had less TCR diversity than newly diagnosed patients.

Arm-PCR of CDR3 regions with iRepertoire HTBI primers generated TCR beta libraries. A single record per CDR3 protein comes from TCRdb applying MiXCR to the multiplex PCR reads. The table has hundreds of thousands of distinct CDR3 sequences, approximately 15% seen once. This sample also appeared in a second study, on T cells in Graves' hyperthyroidism and ophthalmopathy.

The sequences come from peripheral blood mononuclear cells (PBMCs), collected at new diagnosis, from a patient treated with antithyroid drugs. The receptor was isolated from a man aged 25-45 years with Graves disease.

The CDR3 bases are TGTGCCAGCAGTTTTTTACAGGGCTTTCAGGAGACCCAGTACTTC. It yields the protein CASSFLQGFQETQYF. The V and J genes are TRBV27 and TRBJ2-5, with a weak D call TRBD1 (6 bases). Germline CDR1 is MNHEY and CDR2 is SMNVEV (reference sequence). CDR3 length: 15 amino acids. The ends were cut back, 3 bases at V and 5 bases at J, with 16 bases in the middle.